This T cell receptor (beta chain) derives from a study of blood T cell repertoires in COVID-19 (TCRdb year 2020). About the full investigation: Samples covering the acute and convalescent phases of COVID-19 were provided by collaborators in the United States, Italy and Spain. Where HLA class I and class II types were available, the types were taken from metadata supplied by the sample provider, not from assay-based typing. Deeply sampled blood TCRbeta repertoires from subjects exposed to, actively infected with, or recovered from COVID-19 were included in the dataset. The repertoires were made available in a free public database intended to serve as a resource for research on the immune response to SARS-CoV-2. The material from the prospective study consisted of cDNA or gDNA derived from T cells, B-cell-depleted T cells, or PBMCs. The samples were drawn from two sources: the first 160 participants of the ongoing ImmuneRACE study, and some 1,300 subjects contributed by 6 global collaborators. Nearly every sample came with metadata listing a de-identified subject ID, COVID-19 status, age in years and sex. Points the paper makes about the study in general: The quantity of clinical and demographic metadata differed by source and by participant and was supplied without curation.

TCRbeta CDR3 regions were amplified from genomic DNA using the immunoSEQ Assay, a bias-controlled multiplex PCR. In the original analysis: The number of nucleated cells in each sample was estimated by amplification of reference gene primers within the assay. To quantify the absolute abundance of each unique TCRbeta CDR3 rearrangement, sequence reads were collapsed and filtered. For each sample, productive Simpson clonality was calculated as the square root of Simpson's diversity index across productive rearrangements. In TCRdb, the immuneACCESS table is reduced to in-frame sequences with V and J assigned. These tables do not hold every clone; where another copy was compared, an unresolved V gene accounts for under half, and the others remain unexplained. The DNA gave D and trimming, while V, J and clone size come from that table. A total of 200,000 to 250,000 clones appear in this sample, approximately 81% of them only once. The top ten hold about 9.8% of the sample.

Participants in the prospective study were enrolled through a virtual design, were aged roughly 18 to 90 years, and lived in under 25 United States geographic areas. In the prospective study, cohorts were assigned on the basis of participant-reported clinical history obtained from a screening survey and a study questionnaire. Each participant in the prospective study had whole blood, serum and a nasopharyngeal or oropharyngeal swab collected by mobile phlebotomists. Additional blood draws and questionnaires over a 2-month period could optionally be provided by prospective study participants. Before DNA extraction, blood samples from the prospective study were shipped at room temperature or frozen. Remarks on this clone: Its antigen is currently not known. Mismatch with germline at one junction end may stem from a read error.

Its CDR3 holds 14 amino acids, cysteine through phenylalanine. The CDR3 DNA has 42 bases and is translated from base 1. In the germline V gene (reference sequence), CDR1 corresponds to MNHEY and CDR2 to SMNVEV. This sequence originates from a woman aged 45-65 years with acute COVID-19. The chain is encoded by TRBV27 joined to TRBJ2-1; a stretch of 9 junction bases matches TRBD2. The source material was PBMCs or T cells enriched from blood (not recorded which). The CDR3 protein sequence reads: CASTLAGAYNEQFF. The nucleotide sequence reads TGTGCCAGCACTTTAGCGGGAGCATACAATGAGCAGTTCTTC.